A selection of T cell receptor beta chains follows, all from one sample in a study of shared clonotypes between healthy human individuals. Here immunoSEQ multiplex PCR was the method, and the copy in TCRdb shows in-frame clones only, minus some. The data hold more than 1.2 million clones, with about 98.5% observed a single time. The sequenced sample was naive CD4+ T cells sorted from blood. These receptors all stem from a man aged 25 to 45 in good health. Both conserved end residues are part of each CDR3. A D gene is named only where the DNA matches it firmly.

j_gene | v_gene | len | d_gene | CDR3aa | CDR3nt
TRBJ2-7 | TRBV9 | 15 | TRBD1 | CASSVGTGGLYEQYF | TGTGCCAGCAGCGTTGGGACAGGGGGCTTGTACGAGCAGTACTTC
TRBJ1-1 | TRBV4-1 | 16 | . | CASSQDKAGGRTEAFF | TGCGCCAGCAGCCAAGATAAAGCGGGGGGCCGTACTGAAGCTTTCTTT
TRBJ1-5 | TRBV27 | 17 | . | CASSSRTPGVGHQPQHF | TGTGCCAGCAGTTCTAGAACCCCAGGGGTAGGTCATCAGCCCCAGCATTTT
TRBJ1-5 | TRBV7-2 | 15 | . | CASSPGHLIDQPQHF | TGTGCCAGCAGCCCAGGACACCTCATCGATCAGCCCCAGCATTTT
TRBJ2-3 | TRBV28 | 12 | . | CASSFVLDTQYF | TGTGCCAGCAGTTTCGTGTTGGATACGCAGTATTTT
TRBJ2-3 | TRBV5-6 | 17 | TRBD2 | CASSGLRLAERTDTQYF | TGTGCCAGCAGCGGACTTCGACTAGCAGAACGCACAGATACGCAGTATTTT
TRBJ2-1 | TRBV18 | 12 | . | CASSPFLYEQFF | TGTGCCAGCTCACCATTTCTGTATGAGCAGTTCTTC
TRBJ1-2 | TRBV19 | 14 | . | CASSSGGQLHGYTF | TGTGCCAGTAGTTCTGGAGGACAACTACATGGCTACACCTTC
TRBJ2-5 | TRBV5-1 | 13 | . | CASSWKDYETQYF | TGCGCCAGCAGCTGGAAGGACTATGAGACCCAGTACTTC
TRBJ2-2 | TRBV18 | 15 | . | CASSRARAPTGELFF | TGTGCCAGCTCACGTGCGAGGGCTCCCACCGGGGAGCTGTTTTTT
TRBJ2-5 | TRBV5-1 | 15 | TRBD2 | CASSLGLRGGETQYF | TGCGCCAGCAGCTTGGGTCTAAGGGGAGGGGAGACCCAGTACTTC
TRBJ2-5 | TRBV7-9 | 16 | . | CASRPPLMAVQETQYF | TGTGCCAGCAGACCTCCCCTTATGGCTGTACAAGAGACCCAGTACTTC
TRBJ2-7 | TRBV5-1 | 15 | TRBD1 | CASSLGTVTSYEQYF | TGCGCCAGCAGCCTAGGGACAGTGACCTCCTACGAGCAGTACTTC
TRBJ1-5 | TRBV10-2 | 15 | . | CASSESTASNQPQHF | TGCGCCAGCAGTGAGTCGACGGCTAGCAATCAGCCCCAGCATTTT
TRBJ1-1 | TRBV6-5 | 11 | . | CASSQGLQAFF | TGTGCCAGCAGCCAAGGGCTCCAAGCTTTCTTT
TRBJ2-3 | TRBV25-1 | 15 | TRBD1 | CASSARDSITDTQYF | TGTGCCAGCAGTGCCCGGGACAGCATCACTGATACGCAGTATTTT